Listed below are T cell receptor beta chains from one sample, sequenced in a study of CD8 T cells in ankylosing spondylitis. A single record per CDR3 protein comes from TCRdb applying MiXCR to the 5' RACE reads. The table has 200,000 or so distinct CDR3 sequences, around a sixth seen once; the top ten hold about 4.3%. Source material: blood, either unsorted or a sorted T cell fraction (not recorded which). The receptors derive from a male donor aged 10-35 years with ankylosing spondylitis or in good health (not recorded which). Both conserved end residues are part of each CDR3. Fields, in order: D gene, J gene, clone size, V gene, CDR3 DNA, CDR3 protein. A D gene is named only where the DNA matches it firmly. Clone size is stated in some rows and not others, as once, few, many or a class when expanded.

d_call: -
j_call: TRBJ2-7
clone_size: many
v_call: TRBV9
cdr3_nt: TGTGCCAGCAGCGCCGGAGGATTGGGCTCCTACGAGCAGTACTTC
cdr3_aa: CASSAGGLGSYEQYF

d_call: -
j_call: TRBJ1-1
clone_size: few
v_call: TRBV29-1
cdr3_nt: TGCAGCGTGCAGAGGGGCCACGGGACTGAAGCTTTCTTT
cdr3_aa: CSVQRGHGTEAFF

d_call: -
j_call: TRBJ2-1
clone_size: -
v_call: TRBV6-5
cdr3_nt: TGTGCCAGCAGTTCGGACGGGAGCTCCTACAATGAGCAGTTCTTC
cdr3_aa: CASSSDGSSYNEQFF

d_call: -
j_call: TRBJ2-2
clone_size: many
v_call: TRBV29-1
cdr3_nt: TGCAGCGTTGACTCCGGGAGTTTATCCGGGGAGCTGTTTTTT
cdr3_aa: CSVDSGSLSGELFF

d_call: -
j_call: TRBJ2-1
clone_size: many
v_call: TRBV2
cdr3_nt: TGTGCCAGCACACCAGGCTACAATGAGCAGTTCTTC
cdr3_aa: CASTPGYNEQFF

d_call: TRBD2
j_call: TRBJ2-5
clone_size: -
v_call: TRBV25-1
cdr3_nt: TGTGCCAGCACAGACTTCGGACTAGCGGGACAAGAGACCCAGTACTTC
cdr3_aa: CASTDFGLAGQETQYF

d_call: -
j_call: TRBJ1-1
clone_size: many
v_call: TRBV18
cdr3_nt: TGTGCCAGCTCGCCGGGTGACAGAGTGAACACTGAAGCTTTCTTT
cdr3_aa: CASSPGDRVNTEAFF

d_call: -
j_call: TRBJ2-5
clone_size: many
v_call: TRBV6-5
cdr3_nt: TGTGCCAGCAGTTTTTCGTTTGCGGTACAAGAGACCCAGTACTTC
cdr3_aa: CASSFSFAVQETQYF

d_call: -
j_call: TRBJ2-3
clone_size: many
v_call: TRBV2
cdr3_nt: TGTGCCAGCACCTCAAGGGTGGTTTACAGAAGCACAGATACGCAGTATTTT
cdr3_aa: CASTSRVVYRSTDTQYF

d_call: -
j_call: TRBJ2-5
clone_size: many
v_call: TRBV5-1
cdr3_nt: TGCGCCAGCAGCTTGGGTCAGGCCTGGCAAGAGACCCAGTACTTC
cdr3_aa: CASSLGQAWQETQYF

d_call: -
j_call: TRBJ1-1
clone_size: many
v_call: TRBV4-1
cdr3_nt: TGCGCCAGCAGCCAATTTACAGGGAGAGCTTTCTTT
cdr3_aa: CASSQFTGRAFF

d_call: -
j_call: TRBJ2-6
clone_size: many
v_call: TRBV7-9
cdr3_nt: TGTGCCAGCAGCTTATTGGGGGGGGCCAACGTCCTGACTTTC
cdr3_aa: CASSLLGGANVLTF

d_call: -
j_call: TRBJ1-5
clone_size: many
v_call: TRBV3-1
cdr3_nt: TGTGCCAGCAGCCCGGACAGCATCGGGCAAGGGGGTCAGCCCCAGCATTTT
cdr3_aa: CASSPDSIGQGGQPQHF

d_call: TRBD1
j_call: TRBJ1-2
clone_size: many
v_call: TRBV5-1
cdr3_nt: TGCGCCAGCCGAGAACAGGGGGCCGACTATGGCTACACCTTC
cdr3_aa: CASREQGADYGYTF

d_call: TRBD2
j_call: TRBJ2-2
clone_size: many
v_call: TRBV12-3/TRBV12-4
cdr3_nt: TGTGCCAGCAGCGGGACTAGCGTGAACACCGGGGAGCTGTTTTTT
cdr3_aa: CASSGTSVNTGELFF

d_call: -
j_call: TRBJ2-7
clone_size: -
v_call: TRBV21-1
cdr3_nt: TGTGCCAGCAGCAAGCTGGGGAGACTACAGGATCGGGCGGGTGAGCAGTACTTC
cdr3_aa: CASSKLGRLQDRAGEQYF

d_call: TRBD2
j_call: TRBJ2-1
clone_size: many
v_call: TRBV5-1
cdr3_nt: TGCGCCAGCAGCTGGGCGGGAGGGCCCAATGAGCAGTTCTTC
cdr3_aa: CASSWAGGPNEQFF

d_call: -
j_call: TRBJ2-1
clone_size: many
v_call: TRBV24-1
cdr3_nt: TGTGCCACCAGTGATTTTGGCAGGATAGGGGTTTACAATGAGCAGTTCTTC
cdr3_aa: CATSDFGRIGVYNEQFF

d_call: TRBD2
j_call: TRBJ2-7
clone_size: many
v_call: TRBV11-2
cdr3_nt: TGTGCCAGCAGAAAACCTAGCGGGAGCTACGAGCAGTACTTC
cdr3_aa: CASRKPSGSYEQYF

d_call: -
j_call: TRBJ1-6
clone_size: few
v_call: TRBV7-9
cdr3_nt: TGTGCCAGCAGCTTGGGAGGGATAGATAATTCACCCCTCCACTTT
cdr3_aa: CASSLGGIDNSPLHF

d_call: -
j_call: TRBJ2-7
clone_size: many
v_call: TRBV15
cdr3_nt: TGTGCCACCAGCAGCGCAGTCTTAGGTGCCTACGAGCAGTACTTC
cdr3_aa: CATSSAVLGAYEQYF

d_call: -
j_call: TRBJ2-5
clone_size: many
v_call: TRBV5-1
cdr3_nt: TGCGCCAGCAGCTCGGAACTTGCCGGGGAGACCCAGTACTTC
cdr3_aa: CASSSELAGETQYF

d_call: -
j_call: TRBJ2-3
clone_size: many
v_call: TRBV12-3/TRBV12-4
cdr3_nt: TGTGCCAGCAGTTTCAGGAATACGCAGTATTTT
cdr3_aa: CASSFRNTQYF

d_call: TRBD2
j_call: TRBJ2-1
clone_size: -
v_call: TRBV20-1
cdr3_nt: TGCAGTGCTAGAGACCCTGCTAGCGGGGGTTCCTACAATGAGCAGTTCTTC
cdr3_aa: CSARDPASGGSYNEQFF

d_call: TRBD2
j_call: TRBJ2-1
clone_size: many
v_call: TRBV9
cdr3_nt: TGTGCCAGCAGCGTAGGAGGCGGGAGTTACAATGAGCAGTTCTTC
cdr3_aa: CASSVGGGSYNEQFF

d_call: -
j_call: TRBJ2-3
clone_size: many
v_call: TRBV4-3
cdr3_nt: TGCGCCAGCAGCCGCGACACTAGCACAGATACGCAGTATTTT
cdr3_aa: CASSRDTSTDTQYF

d_call: -
j_call: TRBJ2-1
clone_size: many
v_call: TRBV7-9
cdr3_nt: TGTGCCAGCAGCTCCCGGGGTTCCGGCGGGAACCGAGAGAGCTCCTACAATGAGCAGTTCTTC
cdr3_aa: CASSSRGSGGNRESSYNEQFF

d_call: -
j_call: TRBJ2-2
clone_size: -
v_call: TRBV12-3/TRBV12-4
cdr3_nt: TGTGCCAGCGGGGCCGAAGGGGAGCTGTTTTTT
cdr3_aa: CASGAEGELFF

d_call: -
j_call: TRBJ1-6
clone_size: many
v_call: TRBV12-3/TRBV12-4
cdr3_nt: TGTGCCAGCAGCTCGGGCTCCAGCTCCTATAATTCACCCCTCCACTTT
cdr3_aa: CASSSGSSSYNSPLHF

d_call: -
j_call: TRBJ2-1
clone_size: many
v_call: TRBV10-3
cdr3_nt: TGTGCCATCACCCAGCGGGACATCAATGAGCAGTTCTTC
cdr3_aa: CAITQRDINEQFF

d_call: TRBD1
j_call: TRBJ2-3
clone_size: many
v_call: TRBV5-5
cdr3_nt: TGTGCCAGCGAGCCCACGCCGGGACAGGGCCTAGAAGATACGCAGTATTTT
cdr3_aa: CASEPTPGQGLEDTQYF

d_call: -
j_call: TRBJ1-3
clone_size: many
v_call: TRBV29-1
cdr3_nt: TGCAGCGTTCTGGCGTTTGGAAACACCATATATTTT
cdr3_aa: CSVLAFGNTIYF

d_call: TRBD1
j_call: TRBJ2-7
clone_size: -
v_call: TRBV12-3/TRBV12-4
cdr3_nt: TGTGCCAGCAGTTTACCAGGGGGCTACGAGCAGTACTTC
cdr3_aa: CASSLPGGYEQYF

d_call: TRBD1
j_call: TRBJ2-5
clone_size: many
v_call: TRBV3-1
cdr3_nt: TGTGCCAGCAGCCAAGATGACGCACAGGGGCGTTTTCTGGTCTGGACCCAGTACTTC
cdr3_aa: CASSQDDAQGRFLVWTQYF

d_call: -
j_call: TRBJ2-1
clone_size: many
v_call: TRBV6-5
cdr3_nt: TGTGCCAGCAGTCCCGGGAGCCATGAGCAGTTCTTC
cdr3_aa: CASSPGSHEQFF

d_call: -
j_call: TRBJ1-3
clone_size: many
v_call: TRBV7-9
cdr3_nt: TGTGCCAGCACCCGAGGGGAGACCTCTGGAAACACCATATATTTT
cdr3_aa: CASTRGETSGNTIYF

d_call: TRBD2
j_call: TRBJ2-1
clone_size: many
v_call: TRBV6-5
cdr3_nt: TGTGCCACAGCATTTGGGCGGGAGGGCAAGAATGAGCAGTTCTTC
cdr3_aa: CATAFGREGKNEQFF

d_call: -
j_call: TRBJ1-5
clone_size: many
v_call: TRBV21-1
cdr3_nt: TGTGCCAGCCTACAGTATCAGCCCCAGCATTTT
cdr3_aa: CASLQYQPQHF

d_call: TRBD2
j_call: TRBJ2-2
clone_size: many
v_call: TRBV5-1
cdr3_nt: TGCGCCAGCAGCTTGCCCTCTAGGACTAGCGGTAACACCGGGGAGCTGTTTTTT
cdr3_aa: CASSLPSRTSGNTGELFF

d_call: -
j_call: TRBJ1-1
clone_size: many
v_call: TRBV7-8
cdr3_nt: TGTGCCAGCAGCTTAGCCCGAGACGGATTAGCTTTCTTT
cdr3_aa: CASSLARDGLAFF

d_call: -
j_call: TRBJ2-5
clone_size: many
v_call: TRBV27
cdr3_nt: TGTGCCAGCAGTTTTTTGAGCCAAGAGACCCAGTACTTC
cdr3_aa: CASSFLSQETQYF

d_call: -
j_call: TRBJ1-1
clone_size: many
v_call: TRBV21-1
cdr3_nt: TGTGCCAGCAGCAGGGCCAGGGTAGATGAAGCTTTCTTT
cdr3_aa: CASSRARVDEAFF

d_call: -
j_call: TRBJ2-4
clone_size: many
v_call: TRBV24-1
cdr3_nt: TGTGCCACCAGTGATTTTCGGGACTCGGGGAACATTCAGTACTTC
cdr3_aa: CATSDFRDSGNIQYF

d_call: TRBD2
j_call: TRBJ2-1
clone_size: many
v_call: TRBV5-1
cdr3_nt: TGCGCCAGCAGCTTGGAAGGGACTAGCGGTTACAATGAGCAGTTCTTC
cdr3_aa: CASSLEGTSGYNEQFF

d_call: -
j_call: TRBJ1-1
clone_size: few
v_call: TRBV5-4
cdr3_nt: TGTGCCAGCAGCTTTGGCGGACGAATGAACACTGAAGCTTTCTTT
cdr3_aa: CASSFGGRMNTEAFF

d_call: TRBD2
j_call: TRBJ2-1
clone_size: -
v_call: TRBV29-1
cdr3_nt: TGCAGCGTTGTTCGAGCGGGAGTCTACAATGAGCAGTTCTTC
cdr3_aa: CSVVRAGVYNEQFF

d_call: -
j_call: TRBJ2-1
clone_size: many
v_call: TRBV12-3/TRBV12-4
cdr3_nt: TGTGCCAGCACCTCACGGACGCAGTACAATGAGCAGTTCTTC
cdr3_aa: CASTSRTQYNEQFF

d_call: -
j_call: TRBJ2-1
clone_size: many
v_call: TRBV11-2
cdr3_nt: TGTGCCAGCAACCAGAGGGCTGCTTCGGATGAGCAGTTCTTC
cdr3_aa: CASNQRAASDEQFF